This T cell receptor (beta chain) comes out of a study of cytomegalovirus exposure and HLA in healthy donors. Study in general: About 200 million T cells yielded roughly 120 million unique TCR beta sequences in earlier analysis.

In the PCR, 60 Vbeta and 13 Jbeta primers were used. Only in-frame clones appear in the TCRdb table, and some are missing; sequencing was by immunoSEQ multiplex PCR. The sample holds about 170,000 clones; 60% to 80% are singletons and the top ten take 0.98%. This CDR3 contains 16 residues. Germline loops: CDR1 SGHDT, CDR2 YYEEEE. V lost 1 base, J lost 4 bases, and 8 bases stayed unmatched. This clone was observed a single time. What it binds is unknown. Study-wide findings and caveats: The presence/absence work took it that sequencing depth was about the same across donors. Reportedly, cytomegalovirus status was diagnosed with high sensitivity and specificity. Cytomegalovirus association was assigned to more than 150 TCR beta chains.

The chain recombines TRBV5-6 with TRBJ1-1; 9 nucleotides line up with TRBD1. The sequenced sample consisted of PBMCs. The sequence came from a woman aged 45-65 years in good health and CMV-seropositive. CDR3 sequence reads: CASSLPPGQGGTEAFF. DNA for the CDR3: TGTGCCAGCAGCTTGCCCCCGGGACAGGGAGGCACTGAAGCTTTCTTT.